The present T cell receptor beta chain was sequenced within a study of blood T cell repertoires in COVID-19. As for the study in general: Some COVID-19 samples were acute and others convalescent; all came from the United States, Italy and Spain.

The assay was immunoSEQ multiplex PCR, and TCRdb's table has in-frame clones only and misses some. The sample includes a few hundred thousand clones, approximately 88% of them seen just once. Grouping used clinical history reported by participants in a survey and questionnaire. The CDR3 consists of 16 residues. Trimming stripped 3 bases from V and 1 base from J, with 16 bases between. CDR1 is GTSNPN and CDR2 is SVGIG in the germline V gene (reference sequence). What was sequenced was PBMCs or T cells enriched from blood (not recorded which). The chain joins TRBV30 to TRBJ1-3, with D possibly matching TRBD1 (5 bases). The TCR was taken from a woman in her thirties or forties with acute COVID-19. The CDR3 here is CAWRARVIRSGNTIYF. The CDR3 region has the DNA TGTGCCTGGAGGGCCAGGGTGATAAGGTCTGGAAACACCATATATTTT.